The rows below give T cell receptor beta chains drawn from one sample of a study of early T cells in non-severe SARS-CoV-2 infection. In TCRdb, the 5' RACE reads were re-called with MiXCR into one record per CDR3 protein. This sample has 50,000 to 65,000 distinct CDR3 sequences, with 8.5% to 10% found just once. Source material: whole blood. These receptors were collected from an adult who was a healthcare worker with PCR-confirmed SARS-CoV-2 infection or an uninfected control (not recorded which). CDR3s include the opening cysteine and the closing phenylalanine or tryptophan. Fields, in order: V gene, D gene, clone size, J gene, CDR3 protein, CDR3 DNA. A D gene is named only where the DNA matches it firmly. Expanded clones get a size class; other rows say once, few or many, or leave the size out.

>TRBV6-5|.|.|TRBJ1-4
CASRSRLSHEKLFF
TGTGCCAGCAGAAGCAGGCTTTCCCATGAAAAACTGTTTTTT
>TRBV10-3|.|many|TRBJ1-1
CAIRRQENTEAFF
TGTGCCATCAGGAGACAGGAGAACACTGAAGCTTTCTTT
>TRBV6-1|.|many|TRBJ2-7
CASSEEYREGSYEQYF
TGTGCCAGCAGTGAAGAATACAGGGAGGGGTCCTACGAGCAGTACTTC
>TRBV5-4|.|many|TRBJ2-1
CASSLLDEQFF
TGTGCCAGCAGTCTTTTGGATGAGCAGTTCTTC
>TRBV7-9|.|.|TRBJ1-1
CASSLTQDSEAFF
TGTGCCAGCAGCTTAACCCAAGACAGTGAAGCTTTCTTT
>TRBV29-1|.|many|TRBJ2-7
CSVVADEQYF
TGCAGCGTTGTTGCCGACGAGCAGTACTTC
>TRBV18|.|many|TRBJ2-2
CASSSTTDTGELFF
TGTGCCAGCTCATCAACGACAGACACCGGGGAGCTGTTTTTT
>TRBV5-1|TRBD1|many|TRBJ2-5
CASSYMTGAETQYF
TGCGCCAGCAGCTATATGACAGGGGCGGAGACCCAGTACTTC
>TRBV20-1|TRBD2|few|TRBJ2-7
CSAIGGSSYEQYF
TGCAGTGCTATCGGGGGGAGTTCCTACGAGCAGTACTTC
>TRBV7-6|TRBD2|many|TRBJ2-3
CASSGRAADTQYF
TGTGCCAGCAGCGGGAGGGCCGCAGATACGCAGTATTTT
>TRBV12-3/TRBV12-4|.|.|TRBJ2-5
CASSLIVQGPETQYF
TGTGCCAGCAGCCTAATAGTCCAGGGGCCCGAGACCCAGTACTTC